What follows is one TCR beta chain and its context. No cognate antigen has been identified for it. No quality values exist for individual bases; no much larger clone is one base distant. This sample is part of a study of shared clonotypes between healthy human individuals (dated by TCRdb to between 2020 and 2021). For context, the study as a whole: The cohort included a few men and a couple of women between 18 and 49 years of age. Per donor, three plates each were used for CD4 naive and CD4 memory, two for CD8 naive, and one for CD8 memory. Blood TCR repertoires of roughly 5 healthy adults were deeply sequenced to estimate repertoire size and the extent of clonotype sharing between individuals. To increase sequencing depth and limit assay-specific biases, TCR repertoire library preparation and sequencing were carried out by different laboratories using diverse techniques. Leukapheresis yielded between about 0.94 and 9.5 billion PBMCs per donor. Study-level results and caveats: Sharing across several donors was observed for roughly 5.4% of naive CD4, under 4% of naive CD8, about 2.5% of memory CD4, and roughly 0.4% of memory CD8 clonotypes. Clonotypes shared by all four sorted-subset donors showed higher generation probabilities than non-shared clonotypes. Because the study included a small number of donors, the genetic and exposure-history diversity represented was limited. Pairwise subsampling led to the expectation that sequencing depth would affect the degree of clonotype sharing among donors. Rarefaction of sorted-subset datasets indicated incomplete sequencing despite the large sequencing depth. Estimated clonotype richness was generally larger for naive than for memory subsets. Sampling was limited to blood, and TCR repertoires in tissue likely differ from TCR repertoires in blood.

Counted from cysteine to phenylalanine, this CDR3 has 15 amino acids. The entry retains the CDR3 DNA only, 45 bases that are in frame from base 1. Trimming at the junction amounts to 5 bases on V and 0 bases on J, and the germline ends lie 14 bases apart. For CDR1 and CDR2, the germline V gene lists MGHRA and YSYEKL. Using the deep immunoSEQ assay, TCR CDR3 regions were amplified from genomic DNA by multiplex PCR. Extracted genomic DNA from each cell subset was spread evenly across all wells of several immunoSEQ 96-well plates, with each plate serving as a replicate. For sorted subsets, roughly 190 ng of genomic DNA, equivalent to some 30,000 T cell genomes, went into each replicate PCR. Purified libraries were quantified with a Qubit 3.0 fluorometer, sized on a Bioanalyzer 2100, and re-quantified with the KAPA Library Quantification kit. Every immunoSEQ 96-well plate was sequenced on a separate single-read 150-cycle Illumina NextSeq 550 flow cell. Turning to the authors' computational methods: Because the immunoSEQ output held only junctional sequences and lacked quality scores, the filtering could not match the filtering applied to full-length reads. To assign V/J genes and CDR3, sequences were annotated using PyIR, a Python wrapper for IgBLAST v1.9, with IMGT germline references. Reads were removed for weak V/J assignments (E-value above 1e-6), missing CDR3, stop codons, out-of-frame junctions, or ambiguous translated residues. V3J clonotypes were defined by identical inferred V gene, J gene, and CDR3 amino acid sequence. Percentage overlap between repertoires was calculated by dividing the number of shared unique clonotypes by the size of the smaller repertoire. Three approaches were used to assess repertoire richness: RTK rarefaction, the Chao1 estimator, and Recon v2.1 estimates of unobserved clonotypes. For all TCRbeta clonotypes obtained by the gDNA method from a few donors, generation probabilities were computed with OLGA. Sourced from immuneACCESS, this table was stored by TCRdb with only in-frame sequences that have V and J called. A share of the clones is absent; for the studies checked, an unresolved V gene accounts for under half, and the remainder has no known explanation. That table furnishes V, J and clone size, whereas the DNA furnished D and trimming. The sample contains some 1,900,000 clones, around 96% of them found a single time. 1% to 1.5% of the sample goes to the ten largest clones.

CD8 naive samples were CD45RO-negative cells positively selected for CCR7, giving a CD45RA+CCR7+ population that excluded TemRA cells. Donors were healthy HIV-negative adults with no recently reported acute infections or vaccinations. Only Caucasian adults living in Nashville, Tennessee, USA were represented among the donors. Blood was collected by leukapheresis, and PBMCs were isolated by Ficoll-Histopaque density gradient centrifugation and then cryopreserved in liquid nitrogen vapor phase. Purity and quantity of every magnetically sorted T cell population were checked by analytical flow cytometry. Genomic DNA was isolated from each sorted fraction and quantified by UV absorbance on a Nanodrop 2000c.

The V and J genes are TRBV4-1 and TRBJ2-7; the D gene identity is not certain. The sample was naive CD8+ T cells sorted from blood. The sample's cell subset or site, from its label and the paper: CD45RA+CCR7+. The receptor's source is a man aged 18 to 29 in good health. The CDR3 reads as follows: CASSVRVGNSYEQYF. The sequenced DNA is TGCGCCAGCAGCGTAAGGGTGGGAAACTCCTACGAGCAGTACTTC.